Sequencing of this T cell receptor (beta chain) was carried out in a study of regulatory T cells in long-lasting Graves disease. There are 15 residues in the CDR3. CDR1 is SQVTM, CDR2 ANQGSEA, per germline. J gave up 1 base and V 5 bases, and 7 bases lay outside the gene matches. The TCR beta library used iRepertoire HTBI primers with Arm-PCR amplification of CDR3. TCRdb re-called the multiplex PCR reads with MiXCR, one entry per CDR3 protein. The sample yields roughly 420,000 distinct CDR3 sequences, 14% seen once. Noted time point: newly diagnosed GD, antithyroid drugs for less than 3 months. Researchers made the TCR library from RNA that was extracted from PBMCs. These data also formed part of another study, on T cells in Graves' hyperthyroidism and ophthalmopathy.

Specimen: peripheral blood mononuclear cells (PBMCs), collected at new diagnosis, from a patient treated with antithyroid drugs. This TCR came from a woman between 45 and 60 years old with Graves disease. V usage is TRBV29-1 and J usage is TRBJ2-2, with TRBD1 matching 7 bases. CDR3 DNA sequence: TGCAGCGTTTTAGAGGGGGCGAGGAACACCGGGGAGCTGTTTTTT. Translating gives CSVLEGARNTGELFF.